This TCR beta chain emerged from a study of tumor-infiltrating lymphocytes in primary liver carcinoma. Study background: About 3.5 to 7.5 million productive TCRbeta reads were obtained from the samples, with similar numbers across tissue types. Whole-study findings and limits: Tumor region pairs outstripped tumor-adjacent and tumor-blood pairs in overlap.

Germline DNA was extracted alongside blood RNA, which was obtained from unsorted whole blood. Trimming removed 1 base at V and 5 bases at J, with 12 bases between. CDR1 and CDR2 from the germline V gene are SGHAT and FQNNGV. This CDR3 comprises 15 residues. TCR beta cDNA was prepared out of approximately 500 ng total RNA by means of a constant-region primer. Three nested multiplex PCR rounds, a slightly modified ARM-PCR method, built the TCR beta libraries. Use of TRBV1-TRBV30 forward primers with a C-beta reverse primer characterized the first two PCR rounds, which lasted ten to eleven cycles each. MiXCR, applied by TCRdb to the multiplex PCR reads, yields one record per CDR3 protein. The sample has 300,000 to 350,000 distinct CDR3 sequences, roughly 61% seen once. Of note for this clonotype: The antigen is undetermined.

The clonotype comes from a man between 35 and 55 years old with primary liver carcinoma and hepatitis B virus infection. The sample taken for sequencing was peripheral blood. This chain uses TRBV11-2 with TRBJ2-1; tentative D call: TRBD2 (6 bases). DNA of the CDR3: TGTGCCAGCAGCTTAGGGGGGACTTCCAACAATGAGCAGTTCTTC. Its translation: CASSLGGTSNNEQFF.